A single sample is the source of the 26 T cell receptor beta chains below, sequenced in a study of blood T cell repertoires in COVID-19 (dated by TCRdb to 2018 to 2021). The method behind the library was the immunoSEQ multiplex PCR assay. Drawn from immuneACCESS, this table holds only the in-frame rearrangements with V and J called that TCRdb kept. Clones are partly lost; checked studies trace under half to an unresolved V gene and leave the rest unexplained. The sample table records around 350,000 clones; more than 75% of these occur just once. The top ten constitute 2.5% to 3.5% of the sample. The sample was peripheral blood. The origin of the receptors is a human donor in a cohort sampled during active COVID-19.

The rearrangement uses TRBV5-8 and TRBJ2-7; 8 positions match TRBD1. J lost 3 bases, V lost 2 bases, and 4 bases had no gene match. Germline values: CDR1 SGHTS, CDR2 YDEGEE. The length of the CDR3 is 14 residues. CDR3 in amino acids: CASSFGTGIYEQYF. DNA for the CDR3: TGTGCCAGCAGCTTCGGGACAGGTATCTACGAGCAGTACTTC.

The chain combines TRBV4-1 with TRBJ2-7, with D maybe TRBD2 (6 bases). The germline gives CDR1 MGHRA, CDR2 YSYEKL. V dropped 1 base and J dropped 0 bases, with 16 bases sitting between them. The CDR3 sequence is 17 residues long. CDR3 sequence reads: CASSQGSGDGHSYEQYF. The CDR3 region has the DNA TGCGCCAGCAGCCAAGGGTCGGGAGACGGCCACTCCTACGAGCAGTACTTC.

The gene calls are TRBV6-5 and TRBJ1-2, with TRBD1 matching over 11 bases. Germline V gene lookup returns CDR1 MNHEY and CDR2 SVGAGI. CDR3 length: 15 residues. J gave up 3 bases and V 7 bases, and 7 bases lay outside the gene matches. CDR3 bases: TGTGCCAGCACAAAGGGGACAGGGGGTCACTATGGCTACACCTTC. Protein: CASTKGTGGHYGYTF.

This rearrangement joins TRBV28 to TRBJ2-1, with 14 bases that match TRBD2. V shed 3 bases, J shed 15 bases, and the junction held 4 bases outside the gene matches. Germline lookup yields CDR1 MDHEN and CDR2 SYDVKM. The CDR3 spans 13 residues. CDR3 sequence: CASSLTSGRAGFF. CDR3 bases: TGTGCCAGCAGTTTGACTAGCGGGAGGGCCGGGTTCTTC.

The V call is TRBV5-6, the J call TRBJ2-3; D is unresolved. Germline values: CDR1 SGHDT, CDR2 YYEEEE. Trimming removed 4 bases from V and 0 bases from J, with 6 bases in between. The CDR3 is made up of 13 amino acids. This CDR3 is CASSRTSTDTQYF. Written as DNA, the CDR3 is TGTGCCAGCAGCCGAACTAGCACAGATACGCAGTATTTT.

V is TRBV3-1 (or the pseudogene TRBV3-2) and J is TRBJ2-5; D ambiguous. Trimming removed 3 bases from V and 3 bases from J, with 11 bases in between. From germline, CDR1 is LGHDT and CDR2 YNNKEL (reference sequence). The CDR3 has 14 residues. CDR3 sequence reads: CASSHQSVKETQYF. The CDR3 bases are TGTGCCAGCAGCCATCAATCGGTGAAAGAGACCCAGTACTTC.

The rearrangement links TRBV2 to TRBJ2-7; maybe TRBD1 (6 bases). The CDR3 length is 17 residues. Per germline, CDR1 SNHLY and CDR2 FYNNEI. Trimming shortened V by 6 bases and J by 2 bases, and 23 bases separated the two germline ends. CDR3 sequence reads: CASRGPSQPQGTYEQYF. The CDR3 DNA reads as TGTGCCAGCAGGGGGCCTTCCCAGCCACAGGGTACCTACGAGCAGTACTTC.

This sequence joins TRBV19 and TRBJ1-2; no clear D gene. Per the germline V gene, CDR1 is LNHDA and CDR2 is SQIVND (reference sequence). CDR3 length: 13 amino acids. V was pared by 2 bases and J by 3 bases, with 7 bases between. The CDR3 here is CASSIRVYYGYTF. CDR3 nucleotides: TGTGCCAGTAGTATACGAGTATACTATGGCTACACCTTC.

As to this clone: This sample includes further DNA sequences coding for the same CDR3. The J gene is TRBJ1-3, the V gene TRBV19; D is uncertain. The germline V and J ends were trimmed by 2 bases and 4 bases, with 6 bases remaining between them. The CDR3 totals 13 residues. Germline V gene data show CDR1 as LNHDA and CDR2 as SQIVND (reference sequence). CDR3 sequence: CASSIYPGNTIYF. In nucleotides, the CDR3 is TGTGCCAGTAGTATATATCCGGGAAACACCATATATTTT.

V gene TRBV21-1 combines with J gene TRBJ1-2. TRBV21-1 is described as a pseudogene. CDR3 length equals 14 residues. The CDR3 bases are TGTGCCAGCAGCAAAGCTGTCCGGGTTTATGGCTACACCTTC. It yields the protein CASSKAVRVYGYTF.

The chain is built from TRBV7-6 and TRBJ2-7; TRBD1 agrees at 7 bases. This CDR3 region has 15 residues. Germline lookup yields CDR1 SGHVS and CDR2 FNYEAQ. With 1 base clipped from V and 3 bases from J, the junction kept 6 bases outside the gene matches. The CDR3 coding sequence is TGTGCCAGCAGCTTAGGACAGGGTGCTTTCTACGAGCAGTACTTC. Translated, it gives CASSLGQGAFYEQYF.

The chain recombines TRBV4-1 with TRBJ2-5, with TRBD1 as a possible D gene (6 bases). V was cut by 0 bases and J by 9 bases, with 17 bases left in between. Germline CDR1 MGHRA, CDR2 YSYEKL. The CDR3 consists of 15 residues. The CDR3 DNA is TGCGCCAGCAGCCAAGATTTGGGGGCCCTTCGGCCCCAGTACTTC. This gives the protein CASSQDLGALRPQYF.

The chain uses TRBV7-9 and TRBJ1-4; possibly TRBD1 for D (6 bases). CDR1 and CDR2 from the germline V gene are SEHNR and FQNEAQ (reference sequence). V was cut by 2 bases and J by 5 bases, with 12 bases left in between. The CDR3 covers 15 residues. The CDR3 DNA sequence: TGTGCCAGCAGCTTATTGAGGGGGGGAAATGAAAAACTGTTTTTT. This translates into CASSLLRGGNEKLFF.

The CDR3 loop is CASSRLADLLRSAAHEQFF. CDR3 bases: TGTGCCAGCAGTCGACTAGCTGACCTCCTGCGTTCCGCTGCACATGAGCAGTTCTTC. This sequence joins TRBV28 and TRBJ2-1; the match to TRBD2 covers 7 bases. The ends lost 5 bases at V and 8 bases at J; junction bases unmatched: 24. The CDR3 spans 19 residues. Germline lookup yields CDR1 MDHEN and CDR2 SYDVKM.

The chain uses TRBV6-5 and TRBJ1-3; D may be TRBD1 (5 bases). V lost 6 bases to trimming and J lost 4 bases, with 10 bases between them. CDR3 length: 13 amino acids. Germline V gene sequence: CDR1 MNHEY, CDR2 SVGAGI. The CDR3 loop is CASRDMEGNTIYF. CDR3 nucleotides: TGTGCCAGCAGGGACATGGAAGGAAACACCATATATTTT.

This clone was seen once. The chain combines TRBV7-2 with TRBJ1-5, with TRBD1 matching 11 bases. Germline CDR1 and CDR2: SGHTA and FQGNSA. The ends lost 2 bases at V and 4 bases at J; junction bases unmatched: 7. The CDR3 extends over 17 amino acids. CDR3 sequence reads: CASSLNGQGAGNQPQHF. CDR3 DNA sequence: TGTGCCAGCAGCTTAAATGGACAGGGGGCTGGGAATCAGCCCCAGCATTTT.

V is TRBV5-8 and J is TRBJ1-6; no definite D call. The CDR3 length is 13 residues. V lost 7 bases and J 10 bases, leaving 15 bases between the germline ends. Germline CDR1 is SGHTS and CDR2 is YDEGEE. The DNA for the CDR3 is TGTGCCAGCGGGCTCCAGGAAGAGTCACCCCTCCACTTT. As protein: CASGLQEESPLHF.

This clone was seen more than once but under ten times. The rearrangement uses TRBV2 and TRBJ1-6, with 11 bases matching TRBD1. Germline V CDR1 and CDR2: SNHLY, FYNNEI. The CDR3 spans 16 residues. V shed 4 bases, J shed 6 bases, and the junction held 5 bases outside the gene matches. The CDR3 coding sequence is TGTGCCAGCAGTGGGGACAGGGGGTATGTTAATTCACCCCTCCACTTT. Amino acid sequence: CASSGDRGYVNSPLHF.

The CDR3 bases are TGCGCCAGCAGCACTGGGCAGCTCAGTTCCTACGAGCAGTACTTC. Translation: CASSTGQLSSYEQYF. The chain has TRBV5-1 and TRBJ2-7; the D is unclear. V dropped 4 bases and J dropped 1 base, with 15 bases sitting between them. The germline V gene has CDR1 SGHRS and CDR2 YFSETQ. The CDR3 totals 15 residues.

The V gene is TRBV3-1 (or the pseudogene TRBV3-2), the J gene TRBJ1-1, with D possibly TRBD1 on 5 matching bases. V was pared by 2 bases and J by 1 base, with 8 bases between. CDR3 length: 14 amino acids. Germline V gene sequence: CDR1 LGHDT, CDR2 YNNKEL (reference sequence). CDR3 DNA sequence: TGTGCCAGCAGCCAAATGGGGGGGAACACTGAAGCTTTCTTT. Translated, it gives CASSQMGGNTEAFF.

The V and J genes are TRBV6-5 and TRBJ1-2, with D unclear. The V gene lost 6 bases and the J gene lost 4 bases, with 9 bases spanning the gap. This CDR3 is 12 amino acids long. From germline, CDR1 is MNHEY and CDR2 SVGAGI. The CDR3 spells CASSGSSYGYTF. In DNA form, the CDR3 reads TGTGCCAGCAGCGGTAGTAGCTATGGCTACACCTTC.

The rearrangement joins TRBV7-8 to TRBJ2-5, with TRBD1 identical over 7 bases. Germline V gene data show CDR1 as SGHVS and CDR2 as FQNEAQ. This CDR3 is 15 amino acids long. V shed 4 bases and J 5 bases; nucleotides not matched to a gene: 10. The CDR3 reads CASSSRRQGLETQYF. CDR3 bases: TGTGCCAGCAGCTCCCGGAGACAGGGTTTGGAGACCCAGTACTTC. Complete variable domain (other parts from reference TRBV7-8 and TRBJ2-5): GAGVSQSPRYKVAKRGQDVALRCDPISGHVSLFWYQQALGQGPEFLTYFQNEAQLDKSGLPSDRFFAERPEGSVSTLKIQRTQQEDSAVYLCASSSRRQGLETQYFGPGTRLLVL.

The V and J genes are TRBV7-8 and TRBJ2-7; 7 bases align to TRBD2. Germline CDR1 is SGHVS and CDR2 is FQNEAQ. J was trimmed by 7 bases and V by 3 bases; bases with no gene match: 9. The CDR3 covers 14 residues. The CDR3 bases are TGTGCCAGCAGCTTTAGCGGGTCCTCCTGGGAGCAGTACTTC. Translated: CASSFSGSSWEQYF.

The chain uses TRBV2 and TRBJ1-1; D unresolved. The germline V and J ends were trimmed by 7 bases and 1 base, with 10 bases remaining between them. The CDR3 loop spans 13 amino acids. CDR1 and CDR2 (germline): SNHLY, FYNNEI. In DNA form, the CDR3 reads TGTGCCAGCACCCTAGCGGGGAACACTGAAGCTTTCTTT. Protein sequence: CASTLAGNTEAFF.

V and J are TRBV19 and TRBJ1-1; 10 positions match TRBD1. The CDR3 is 17 residues long. V lost 5 bases, J lost 0 bases, and 9 bases stayed unmatched. Per germline, CDR1 LNHDA and CDR2 SQIVND (reference sequence). The CDR3 region has the DNA TGTGCCAGTAGTTCCCGGGACAGGGGAACGATGAACACTGAAGCTTTCTTT. This encodes CASSSRDRGTMNTEAFF.

The V call is TRBV10-1, the J call TRBJ2-2; a possible D gene is TRBD2 (6 bases). The germline V gene encodes CDR1 WNHNN and CDR2 SYGVQD (reference sequence). V shed 0 bases and J shed 4 bases, with 18 bases lying between them. The CDR3 is 18 amino acids. The CDR3 loop is CASSESRAVLGGTGELFF. Here the CDR3 DNA reads TGCGCCAGCAGTGAGTCGAGGGCAGTCCTGGGGGGCACCGGGGAGCTGTTTTTT.